This T cell receptor beta chain comes out of a study of beta chain features in type 1 diabetes. Overall study: The study examined about 100 million sorted cells across all samples.

Expressed TCRB transcripts were sequenced because the entire RNA isolate underwent reverse transcription. Measured with immunoSEQ multiplex PCR; TCRdb has only the in-frame clones, and not every one. The sample carries a few hundred thousand clones, roughly a fifth recorded once. V lost 3 bases to trimming and J lost 9 bases; unmatched junction nucleotides: 5. Germline V gene lookup returns CDR1 MNHEY and CDR2 SMNVEV (reference sequence). This CDR3 has 14 residues. This clone was observed a few times. Antigen: not known. Points from the study as a whole: Any role of HLA type in TCRB rearrangement remained unresolved here.

The material sequenced was naive CD4+ T cells from blood. V is TRBV27 and J is TRBJ2-1; TRBD2 matches 10 bases. The TCR comes from a woman between 18 and 29 years old in good health. CDR3 protein: CASSFLAGEGEQFF. The CDR3, as DNA: TGTGCCAGCAGTTTCCTAGCGGGAGAGGGTGAGCAGTTCTTC.